This entry lists 22 T cell receptor beta chains sequenced from one sample in a study of cytomegalovirus exposure and HLA in healthy donors. The PCR made use of 60 Vbeta and 13 Jbeta primers. Profiling relied on immunoSEQ multiplex PCR, and the TCRdb table lists in-frame clones only, not all of them. The sample lists roughly 110,000 clones; 65% to 75% were seen once. The sequencing input was PBMCs. These receptors all come from a woman aged 40 to 49 in good health and CMV-seropositive.

The chain recombines TRBV5-1 with TRBJ2-7; 7 bases match TRBD1. This CDR3 has 12 residues. Germline V CDR1 and CDR2: SGHRS, YFSETQ. V lost 4 bases and J lost 5; bases outside the gene matches: 3. CDR3 residues: CASSRDRDEQYF. The DNA for the CDR3 is TGCGCCAGCAGCCGCGACAGGGACGAGCAGTACTTC.

The chain is built from TRBV19 and TRBJ2-7; 7 bases align to TRBD1. Trimming took 7 bases from V and 4 from J; bases not matched to a gene: 10. This CDR3 comprises 14 residues. The V gene's germline CDR1 is LNHDA and CDR2 SQIVND (reference sequence). The DNA for the CDR3 is TGTGCCAGTAACGCCGGGACAGAAAATTACGAGCAGTACTTC. Translating it yields CASNAGTENYEQYF.

V gene TRBV7-9 combines with J gene TRBJ1-5; no reliable D call. The CDR3 runs to 13 residues. Trimming stripped 5 bases from V and 0 bases from J, with 5 bases between. Germline V gives CDR1 SEHNR, CDR2 FQNEAQ (reference sequence). CDR3 region: CASSPNSNQPQHF. The CDR3 region has the DNA TGTGCCAGCAGCCCTAATAGCAATCAGCCCCAGCATTTT. Based on the CDR3 plus reference TRBV7-9 and TRBJ1-5, the full variable domain is DTGVSQNPRHKITKRGQNVTFRCDPISEHNRLYWYRQTLGQGPEFLTYFQNEAQLEKSRLLSDRFSAERPKGSFSTLEIQRTEQGDSAMYLCASSPNSNQPQHFGDGTRLSIL.

The rearrangement uses TRBV5-1 and TRBJ2-5, with 9 nucleotides matching TRBD1. The CDR3 has 13 residues. Unmatched junction bases numbered 2, after V lost 4 bases and J lost 4 bases. Germline CDR1 is SGHRS and CDR2 is YFSETQ. CDR3 region: CASSGQGRETQYF. In DNA, the CDR3 is TGCGCCAGCAGCGGACAGGGGAGAGAGACCCAGTACTTC.

The chain employs TRBV9 and TRBJ1-1; D unclear. Germline CDR1 and CDR2: SGDLS and YYNGEE. This CDR3 has 14 amino acids. Deletions cut 0 bases from V and 4 bases from J, with 10 bases between. In DNA, the CDR3 is TGTGCCAGCAGCGTAGCCGAGGGAGGCACTGAAGCTTTCTTT. This sequence encodes CASSVAEGGTEAFF.

V usage is TRBV18 and J usage is TRBJ1-2, with D perhaps matching TRBD1 (6 bases). V shed 5 bases and J shed 0 bases, with 16 bases lying between them. Per the germline V gene, CDR1 is KGHSH and CDR2 is LQKENI. The CDR3 spans 16 residues. The CDR3 here is CASSADRLPTNYGYTF. The DNA for the CDR3 is TGTGCCAGCTCAGCCGACAGGCTCCCGACTAACTATGGCTACACCTTC. Variable domain in full (rest from reference TRBV18 and TRBJ1-2): NAGVMQNPRHLVRRRGQEARLRCSPMKGHSHVYWYRQLPEEGLKFMVYLQKENIIDESGMPKERFSAEFPKEGPSILRIQQVVRGDSAAYFCASSADRLPTNYGYTFGSGTRLTVV.

This clone appeared once. The chain has TRBV2 and TRBJ1-5; 7 nucleotides line up with TRBD1. CDR3 length equals 14 residues. The J segment lost 6 bases and the V segment lost 3 bases, leaving 5 bases of the junction unmatched. Germline-derived CDR1 and CDR2 are SNHLY and FYNNEI. The CDR3 protein is CASSEEGGIQPQHF. CDR3 DNA sequence: TGTGCCAGCAGTGAGGAAGGGGGCATTCAGCCCCAGCATTTT. Combining the CDR3 with reference TRBV2 and TRBJ1-5 gives the whole variable domain EPEVTQTPSHQVTQMGQEVILRCVPISNHLYFYWYRQILGQKVEFLVSFYNNEISEKSEIFDDQFSVERPDGSNFTLKIRSTKLEDSAMYFCASSEEGGIQPQHFGDGTRLSIL.

V and J are TRBV12-5 and TRBJ1-1; D gene uncertain. V shed 5 bases and J shed 0 bases, with 7 bases lying between them. The germline V gene has CDR1 LGHNT and CDR2 FRNRAP. There are 13 residues in the CDR3. The CDR3 reads CASGPNMNTEAFF. In DNA form, the CDR3 reads TGTGCTAGTGGTCCCAACATGAACACTGAAGCTTTCTTT.

CDR3 loop: CASSGSGAGEQFF. The CDR3 DNA sequence: TGTGCCAGCAGTGGGTCAGGGGCGGGTGAGCAGTTCTTC. The rearrangement joins TRBV25-1 to TRBJ2-1; possibly TRBD1 for D (6 bases). V was cut by 4 bases and J by 9 bases, with 13 bases left in between. The CDR3 runs to 13 residues. CDR1 MGHDK and CDR2 SYGVNS come from the germline V gene. The full variable domain, rest sourced from reference TRBV25-1 and TRBJ2-1, is EADIYQTPRYLVIGTGKKITLECSQTMGHDKMYWYQQDPGMELHLIHYSYGVNSTEKGDLSSESTVSRIRTEHFPLTLESARPSHTSQYLCASSGSGAGEQFFGPGTRLTVL.

The sample holds one count of this clone. The V gene is TRBV27, the J gene TRBJ2-3; TRBD2 matches 8 bases. Trimming took 4 bases from V and 6 from J; bases not matched to a gene: 9. From germline, CDR1 is MNHEY and CDR2 SMNVEV (reference sequence). The CDR3 contains 15 residues. The CDR3 spells CASSYSGEGRDTQYF. The DNA for the CDR3 is TGTGCCAGCAGTTATAGCGGGGAAGGGCGGGATACGCAGTATTTT.

This clone was seen once. The gene calls are TRBV7-9 and TRBJ1-4, with 10 bases identical to TRBD1. The CDR3 spans 15 residues. Germline lookup yields CDR1 SEHNR and CDR2 FQNEAQ (reference sequence). J was trimmed by 7 bases and V by 5 bases; bases with no gene match: 7. The CDR3 spells CASSTSTGGVEKLFF. Here the CDR3 DNA reads TGTGCCAGCAGCACCTCGACAGGGGGCGTTGAAAAACTGTTTTTT.

The chain couples TRBV5-4 to TRBJ2-3, with D uncertain. The CDR3 consists of 13 residues. V was cut by 10 bases and J by 2 bases, with 14 bases left in between. The germline V gene has CDR1 SGHNT and CDR2 YYREEE (reference sequence). The DNA for the CDR3 is TGTGCCGGTGGCGGCTACGACACAGATACGCAGTATTTT. Its protein product is CAGGGYDTDTQYF.

This clone came up a few times. This chain connects TRBV29-1 to TRBJ2-1; TRBD2 agrees at 7 bases. The CDR3 loop spans 11 amino acids. The V segment lost 6 bases and the J segment 4 bases; nucleotides outside the gene matches: 0. From germline, CDR1 is SQVTM and CDR2 ANQGSEA. This chain's CDR3 is CSVGGYNEQFF. The CDR3 nucleotides are TGCAGCGTCGGGGGGTACAATGAGCAGTTCTTC.

The V gene is TRBV30, the J gene TRBJ2-7; possible D gene TRBD2, 5 bases. V shed 1 base and J shed 7 bases, with 14 bases lying between them. The CDR3 has 13 residues. Germline V gives CDR1 GTSNPN, CDR2 SVGIG (reference sequence). Here the CDR3 DNA reads TGTGCCTGGAGTGAAGGGTCCCCGGGGGAGCAGTACTTC. Translation: CAWSEGSPGEQYF.

The chain uses TRBV4-2 and TRBJ2-3; 11 positions agree with TRBD2. Per germline, CDR1 LGHNA and CDR2 YNFKEQ. With V trimmed by 1 base and J by 1 base, 1 base remained unmatched. The CDR3 is 16 amino acids. The chain's CDR3 is CASSQALAGGTDTQYF. In nucleotides, the CDR3 is TGTGCCAGCAGCCAAGCACTAGCGGGGGGCACAGATACGCAGTATTTT.

The chain employs TRBV7-6 and TRBJ2-3, with D unresolved. Trimming took off 0 bases at V and 2 bases at J, with 9 bases between the two ends. The CDR3 totals 15 residues. CDR1 SGHVS and CDR2 FNYEAQ come from the germline V gene. CDR3 loop: CASSLASVITDTQYF. CDR3 sequence (DNA): TGTGCCAGCAGCTTAGCTTCGGTCATCACAGATACGCAGTATTTT.

This chain joins TRBV4-2 and TRBJ2-1; 10 bases are shared with TRBD2. Losses at the gene ends were 1 base for V and 3 bases for J; bases not matched to a gene: 6. Looked up from germline, CDR1 is LGHNA and CDR2 is YNFKEQ. The CDR3 has 17 residues. CDR3 DNA: TGTGCCAGCAGCCAAGGGGCTCTAGCGGGGGTCTACAATGAGCAGTTCTTC. Translating it yields CASSQGALAGVYNEQFF.

The CDR3 is CASRSTGETEAFF. For the CDR3, the DNA is TGTGCCAGCAGGTCGACAGGGGAAACTGAAGCTTTCTTT. The chain uses TRBV27 and TRBJ1-1; 8 positions agree with TRBD1. The V and J ends lost 6 bases and 5 bases, in that order; junction bases with no gene match: 5. The CDR3 spans 13 residues. CDR1 MNHEY and CDR2 SMNVEV come from the germline V gene (reference sequence).

The chain couples TRBV5-4 to TRBJ1-6; 9 bases align to TRBD1. This CDR3 spans 18 amino acids. Germline V gene lookup returns CDR1 SGHNT and CDR2 YYREEE (reference sequence). The ends lost 4 bases at V and 0 bases at J; junction bases unmatched: 8. CDR3 in DNA: TGTGCCAGCAGCGCCCCGGGACAGGGTTCCTCCTATAATTCACCCCTCCACTTT. Encoded protein: CASSAPGQGSSYNSPLHF.

A note on this clone: Its ends do not fully match the called genes, so a read error is possible. The chain is built from TRBV7-9 and TRBJ1-1; the D gene is possibly TRBD1 (5 bases). The length of the CDR3 is 15 residues. CDR1 SEHNR and CDR2 FQNEAQ come from the germline V gene (reference sequence). CDR3 region: CSSSPSRGVGAEAFF. DNA of the CDR3: TGTTCCAGCAGTCCAAGTCGGGGGGTAGGGGCTGAAGCTTTCTTT.

As for this clone: This CDR3 fails to terminate in the conserved phenylalanine or tryptophan, so it likely reflects a read error. The limits of the CDR3 on the DNA are not certain, so only TCRdb's listed CDR3 is given. V usage is TRBV30 and J usage is TRBJ2-3; the table names TRBD1, a call not compared with the DNA. The CDR3 spans 16 residues, counting both ends. CDR1 GTSNPN and CDR2 SVGIG come from the germline V gene (reference sequence). This CDR3 is CAWSVGGRGSGLDCRG.

The V and J genes are TRBV13 and TRBJ1-2; D is possibly TRBD1 (6 bases). V gave up 3 bases and J gave up 4 bases, with 12 bases separating them. Germline V gene data show CDR1 as PRHDT and CDR2 as FYEKMQ (reference sequence). This CDR3 comprises 14 residues. CDR3: CASSFGQRSYGYTF. The CDR3 bases are TGTGCCAGCAGCTTCGGACAGCGAAGCTATGGCTACACCTTC.